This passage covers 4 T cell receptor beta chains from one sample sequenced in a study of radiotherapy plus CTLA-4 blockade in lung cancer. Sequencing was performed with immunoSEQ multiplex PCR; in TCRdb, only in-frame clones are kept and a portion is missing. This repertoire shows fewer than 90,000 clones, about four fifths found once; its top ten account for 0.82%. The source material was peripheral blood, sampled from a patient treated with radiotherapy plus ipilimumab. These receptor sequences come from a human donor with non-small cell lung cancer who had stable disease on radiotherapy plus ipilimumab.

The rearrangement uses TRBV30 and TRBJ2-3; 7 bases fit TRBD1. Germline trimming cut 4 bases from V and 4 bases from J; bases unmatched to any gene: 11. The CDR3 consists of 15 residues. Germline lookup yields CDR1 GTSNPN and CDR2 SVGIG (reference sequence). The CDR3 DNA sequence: TGTGCCTGGACCCTGAACAGGGGCGTGGCAGATACGCAGTATTTT. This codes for CAWTLNRGVADTQYF.

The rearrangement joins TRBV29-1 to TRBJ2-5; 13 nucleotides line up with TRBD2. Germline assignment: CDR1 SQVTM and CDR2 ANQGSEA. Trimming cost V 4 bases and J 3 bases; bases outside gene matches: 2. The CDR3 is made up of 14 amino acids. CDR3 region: CSVVGTSGKETQYF. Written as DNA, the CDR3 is TGCAGCGTTGTCGGGACTAGCGGGAAAGAGACCCAGTACTTC.

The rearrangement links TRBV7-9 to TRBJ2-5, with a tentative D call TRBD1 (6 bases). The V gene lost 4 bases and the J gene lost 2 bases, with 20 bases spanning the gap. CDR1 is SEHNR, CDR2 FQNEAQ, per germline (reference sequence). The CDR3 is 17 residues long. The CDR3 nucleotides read TGTGCCAGCAGCTCACTATCCCAGGGGAAGGGACAAGAGACCCAGTACTTC. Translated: CASSSLSQGKGQETQYF.

In DNA form, the CDR3 reads TGCAGCGTTGCCTGGACAGTCCCAGGGGAGACCCAGTACTTC. Amino acids: CSVAWTVPGETQYF. The chain recombines TRBV29-1 with TRBJ2-5, with a possible D match to TRBD1 (6 bases). Germline V gives CDR1 SQVTM, CDR2 ANQGSEA. This CDR3 region has 14 residues. V was pared by 4 bases and J by 5 bases, with 17 bases between.